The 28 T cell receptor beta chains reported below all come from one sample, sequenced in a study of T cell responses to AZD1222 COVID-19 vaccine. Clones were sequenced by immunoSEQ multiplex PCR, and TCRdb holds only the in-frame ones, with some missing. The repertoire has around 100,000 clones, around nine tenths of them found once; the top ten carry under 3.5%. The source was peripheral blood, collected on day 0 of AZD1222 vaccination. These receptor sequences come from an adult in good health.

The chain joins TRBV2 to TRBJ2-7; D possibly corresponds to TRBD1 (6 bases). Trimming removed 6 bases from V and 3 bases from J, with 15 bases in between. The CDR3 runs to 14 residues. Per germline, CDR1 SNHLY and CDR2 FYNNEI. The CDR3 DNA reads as TGTGCCAGCAGAGAACAGGGCCCCAGCTACGAGCAGTACTTC. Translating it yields CASREQGPSYEQYF.

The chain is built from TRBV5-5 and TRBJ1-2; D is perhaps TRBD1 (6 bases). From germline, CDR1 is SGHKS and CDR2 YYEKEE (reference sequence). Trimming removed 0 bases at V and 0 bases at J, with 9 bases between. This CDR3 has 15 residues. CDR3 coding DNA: TGTGCCAGCAGCTTGGAACAGGGAACTAACTATGGCTACACCTTC. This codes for CASSLEQGTNYGYTF.

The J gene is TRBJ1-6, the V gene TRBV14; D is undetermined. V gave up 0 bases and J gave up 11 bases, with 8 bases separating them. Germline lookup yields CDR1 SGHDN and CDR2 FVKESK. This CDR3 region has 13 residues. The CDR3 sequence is CASSQDLMTPLHF. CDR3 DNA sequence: TGTGCCAGCAGCCAAGATCTTATGACACCCCTCCACTTT.

The CDR3 coding sequence is TGTGCCAGCAGCTCCTACAGACAGGGTGGAAACACCATATATTTT. Translating it yields CASSSYRQGGNTIYF. This sequence joins TRBV11-3 and TRBJ1-3, with 7 nucleotides matching TRBD1. This CDR3 has 15 residues. Per germline, CDR1 SGHNT and CDR2 YENEEA. Trimming removed 4 bases from V and 3 bases from J; junction bases left unmatched: 6.

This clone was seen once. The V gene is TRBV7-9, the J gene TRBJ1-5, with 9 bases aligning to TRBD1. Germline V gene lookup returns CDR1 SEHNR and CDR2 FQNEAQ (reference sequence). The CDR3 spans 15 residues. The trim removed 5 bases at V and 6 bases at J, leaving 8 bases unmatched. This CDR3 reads CASSPRGQGSQPQHF. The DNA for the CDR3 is TGTGCCAGCAGCCCCCGAGGACAGGGGAGTCAGCCCCAGCATTTT.

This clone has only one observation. The CDR3 DNA reads as TGCAGCGTGGGGAAGATCATGAACACTGAAGCTTTCTTT. Its translation: CSVGKIMNTEAFF. The V gene is TRBV29-1, the J gene TRBJ1-1; D not certain. V lost 6 bases and J lost 0, with 11 bases in between. The CDR3 loop spans 13 amino acids. In germline, CDR1 is SQVTM, CDR2 ANQGSEA.

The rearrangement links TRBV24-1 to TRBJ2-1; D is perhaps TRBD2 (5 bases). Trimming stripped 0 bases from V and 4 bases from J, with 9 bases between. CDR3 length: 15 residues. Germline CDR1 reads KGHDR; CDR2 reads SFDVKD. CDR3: CATSDLGSEYNEQFF. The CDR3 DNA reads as TGTGCCACCAGTGATTTGGGTAGCGAGTACAATGAGCAGTTCTTC.

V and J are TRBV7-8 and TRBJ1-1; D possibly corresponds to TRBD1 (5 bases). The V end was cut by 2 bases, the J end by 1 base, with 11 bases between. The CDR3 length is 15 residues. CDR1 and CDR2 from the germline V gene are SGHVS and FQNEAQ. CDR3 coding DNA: TGTGCCAGCAGCTTATATTGGGGGACGAACACTGAAGCTTTCTTT. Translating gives CASSLYWGTNTEAFF. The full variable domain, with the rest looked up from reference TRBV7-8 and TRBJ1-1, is GAGVSQSPRYKVAKRGQDVALRCDPISGHVSLFWYQQALGQGPEFLTYFQNEAQLDKSGLPSDRFFAERPEGSVSTLKIQRTQQEDSAVYLCASSLYWGTNTEAFFGQGTRLTVV.

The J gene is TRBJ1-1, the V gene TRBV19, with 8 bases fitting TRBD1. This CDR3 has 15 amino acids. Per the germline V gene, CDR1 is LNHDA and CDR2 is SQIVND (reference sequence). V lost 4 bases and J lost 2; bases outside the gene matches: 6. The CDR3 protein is CASSRDRGGNTEAFF. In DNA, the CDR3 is TGTGCCAGTAGTAGAGACAGGGGAGGTAACACTGAAGCTTTCTTT.

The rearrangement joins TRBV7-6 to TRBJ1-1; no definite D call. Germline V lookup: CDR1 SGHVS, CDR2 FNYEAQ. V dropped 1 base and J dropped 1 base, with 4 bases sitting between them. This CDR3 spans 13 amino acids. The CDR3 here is CASSLVENTEAFF. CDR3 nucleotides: TGTGCCAGCAGCTTAGTAGAGAACACTGAAGCTTTCTTT.

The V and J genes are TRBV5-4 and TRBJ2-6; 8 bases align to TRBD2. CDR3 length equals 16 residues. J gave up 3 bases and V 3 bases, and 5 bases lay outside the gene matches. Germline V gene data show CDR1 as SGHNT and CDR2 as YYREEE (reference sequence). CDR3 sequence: CASSSGLVGGANVLTF. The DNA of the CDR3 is TGTGCCAGCAGCTCGGGACTAGTTGGTGGGGCCAACGTCCTGACTTTC.

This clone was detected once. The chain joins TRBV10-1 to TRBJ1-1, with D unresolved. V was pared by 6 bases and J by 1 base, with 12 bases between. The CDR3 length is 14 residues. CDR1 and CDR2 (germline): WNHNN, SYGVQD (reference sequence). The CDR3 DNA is TGCGCCAGCAGCGCCGGGGTTACGAACACTGAAGCTTTCTTT. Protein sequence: CASSAGVTNTEAFF.

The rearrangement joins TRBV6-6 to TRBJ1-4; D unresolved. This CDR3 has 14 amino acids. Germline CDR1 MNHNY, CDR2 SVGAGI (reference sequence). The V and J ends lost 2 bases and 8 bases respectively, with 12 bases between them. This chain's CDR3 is CASSYGQVKEKLFF. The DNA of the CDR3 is TGTGCCAGCAGTTACGGGCAGGTTAAGGAAAAACTGTTTTTT.

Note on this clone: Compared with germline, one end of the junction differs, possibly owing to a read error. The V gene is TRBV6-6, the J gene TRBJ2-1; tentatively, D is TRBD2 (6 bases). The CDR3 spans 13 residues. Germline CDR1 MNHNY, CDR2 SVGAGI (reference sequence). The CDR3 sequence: CASSIAAYNEQFF. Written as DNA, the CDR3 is TGTGCCAGCAGTATAGCGGCCTATAATGAGCAGTTCTTC.

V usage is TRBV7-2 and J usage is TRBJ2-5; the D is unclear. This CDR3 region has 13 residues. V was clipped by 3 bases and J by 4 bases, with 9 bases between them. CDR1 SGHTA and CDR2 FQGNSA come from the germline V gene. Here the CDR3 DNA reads TGTGCCAGCAGCTTCCCCTGGACAGAGACCCAGTACTTC. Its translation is CASSFPWTETQYF.

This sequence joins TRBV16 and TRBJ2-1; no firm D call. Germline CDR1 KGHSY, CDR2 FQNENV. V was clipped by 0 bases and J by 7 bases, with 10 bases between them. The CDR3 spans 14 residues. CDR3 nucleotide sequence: TGTGCCAGCAGCCAATCCCATACCGGTAATGAGCAGTTCTTC. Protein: CASSQSHTGNEQFF. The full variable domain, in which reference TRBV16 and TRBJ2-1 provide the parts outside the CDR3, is GEEVAQTPKHLVRGEGQKAKLYCAPIKGHSYVFWYQQVLKNEFKFLISFQNENVFDETGMPKERFSAKCLPNSPCSLEIQATKLEDSAVYFCASSQSHTGNEQFFGPGTRLTVL.

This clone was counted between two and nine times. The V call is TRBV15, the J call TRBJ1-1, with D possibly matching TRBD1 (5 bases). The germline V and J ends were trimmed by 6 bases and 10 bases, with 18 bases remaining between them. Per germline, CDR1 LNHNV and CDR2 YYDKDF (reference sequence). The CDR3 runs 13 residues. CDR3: CATRAGLLAGAFF. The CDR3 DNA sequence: TGTGCCACCAGGGCAGGGCTCTTGGCAGGAGCTTTCTTT.

CDR3 DNA sequence: TGTGCCAGCTCACCCGTGCCCCCTAGAGCATCTTCTGGAAACACCATATATTTT. Translating it yields CASSPVPPRASSGNTIYF. The chain combines TRBV18 with TRBJ1-3; the D is unclear. Germline assignment: CDR1 KGHSH and CDR2 LQKENI. The CDR3 has 18 residues. V lost 3 bases, J lost 1 base, and 19 bases lay in between.

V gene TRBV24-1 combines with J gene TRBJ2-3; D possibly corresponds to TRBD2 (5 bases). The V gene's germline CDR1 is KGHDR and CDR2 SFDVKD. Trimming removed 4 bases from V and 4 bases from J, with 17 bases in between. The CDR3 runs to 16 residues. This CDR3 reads CATSDRRAGDPDTQYF. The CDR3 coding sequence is TGTGCCACCAGTGACCGCCGGGCGGGCGACCCAGATACGCAGTATTTT.

The CDR3 DNA reads as TGTGCCAGCAGCCCCGACTCTGGAAACACCATATATTTT. It specifies CASSPDSGNTIYF. V gene TRBV9 combines with J gene TRBJ1-3; D is undetermined. V dropped 4 bases and J dropped 0 bases, with 5 bases sitting between them. Germline-derived CDR1 and CDR2 are SGDLS and YYNGEE. The CDR3 contains 13 residues.

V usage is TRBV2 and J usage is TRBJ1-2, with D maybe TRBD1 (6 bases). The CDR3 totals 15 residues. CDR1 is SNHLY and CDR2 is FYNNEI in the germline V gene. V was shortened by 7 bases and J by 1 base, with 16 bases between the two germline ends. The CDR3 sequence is CASNGQRKINYGYTF. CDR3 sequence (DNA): TGTGCCAGCAACGGACAGCGGAAGATTAACTATGGCTACACCTTC.

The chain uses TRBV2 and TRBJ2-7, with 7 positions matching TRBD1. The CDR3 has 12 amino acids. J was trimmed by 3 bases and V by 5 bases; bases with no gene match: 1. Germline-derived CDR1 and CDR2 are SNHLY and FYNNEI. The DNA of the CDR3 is TGTGCCAGCAGTCCAGGGGGCTACGAGCAGTACTTC. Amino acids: CASSPGGYEQYF.

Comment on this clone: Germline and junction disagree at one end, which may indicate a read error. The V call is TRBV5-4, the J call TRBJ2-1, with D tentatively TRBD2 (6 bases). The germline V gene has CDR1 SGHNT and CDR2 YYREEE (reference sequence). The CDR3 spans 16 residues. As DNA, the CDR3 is TGTGCCAGCACCTTGGGGGGAGCAAGCTCCTACAATGAGCAGTTCTTC. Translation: CASTLGGASSYNEQFF.

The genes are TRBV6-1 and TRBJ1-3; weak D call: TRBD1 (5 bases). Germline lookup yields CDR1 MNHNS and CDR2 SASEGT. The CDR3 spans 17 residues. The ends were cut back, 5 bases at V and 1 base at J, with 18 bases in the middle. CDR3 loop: CASSKGRGMGSGNTIYF. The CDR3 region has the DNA TGTGCCAGCAGTAAAGGGAGGGGTATGGGTTCTGGAAACACCATATATTTT.

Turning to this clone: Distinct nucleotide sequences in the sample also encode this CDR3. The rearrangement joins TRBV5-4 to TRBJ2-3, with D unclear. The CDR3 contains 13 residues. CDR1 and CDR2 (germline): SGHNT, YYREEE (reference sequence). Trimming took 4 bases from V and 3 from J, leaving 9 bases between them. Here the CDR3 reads CASSPGRTDTQYF. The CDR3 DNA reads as TGTGCCAGCAGCCCCGGAAGGACAGATACGCAGTATTTT.

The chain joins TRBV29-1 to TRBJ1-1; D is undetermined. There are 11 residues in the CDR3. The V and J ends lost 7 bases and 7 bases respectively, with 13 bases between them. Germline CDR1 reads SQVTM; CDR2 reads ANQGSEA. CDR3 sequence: CSAMTRIEAFF. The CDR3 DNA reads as TGCAGCGCGATGACCCGCATTGAAGCTTTCTTT. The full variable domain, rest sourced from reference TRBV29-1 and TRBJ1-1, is SAVISQKPSRDICQRGTSLTIQCQVDSQVTMMFWYRQQPGQSLTLIATANQGSEATYESGFVIDKFPISRPNLTFSTLTVSNMSPEDSSIYLCSAMTRIEAFFGQGTRLTVV.

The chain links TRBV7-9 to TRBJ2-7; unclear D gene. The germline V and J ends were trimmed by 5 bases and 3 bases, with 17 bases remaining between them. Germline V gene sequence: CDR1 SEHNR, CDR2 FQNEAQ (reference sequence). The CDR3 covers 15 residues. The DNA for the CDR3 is TGTGCCAGCAGCCCAGGAGCAGGCATGCTCTACGAGCAGTACGTC. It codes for CASSPGAGMLYEQYV.

CDR3 sequence reads: CASSGSGNEQFF. In DNA form, the CDR3 reads TGTGCCAGCAGTGGGTCCGGCAATGAGCAGTTCTTC. The rearrangement joins TRBV27 to TRBJ2-1; D uncertain. There are 12 residues in the CDR3. The V gene's germline CDR1 is MNHEY and CDR2 SMNVEV (reference sequence). Trimming left V 5 bases short and J 6 bases short, with 8 bases between.